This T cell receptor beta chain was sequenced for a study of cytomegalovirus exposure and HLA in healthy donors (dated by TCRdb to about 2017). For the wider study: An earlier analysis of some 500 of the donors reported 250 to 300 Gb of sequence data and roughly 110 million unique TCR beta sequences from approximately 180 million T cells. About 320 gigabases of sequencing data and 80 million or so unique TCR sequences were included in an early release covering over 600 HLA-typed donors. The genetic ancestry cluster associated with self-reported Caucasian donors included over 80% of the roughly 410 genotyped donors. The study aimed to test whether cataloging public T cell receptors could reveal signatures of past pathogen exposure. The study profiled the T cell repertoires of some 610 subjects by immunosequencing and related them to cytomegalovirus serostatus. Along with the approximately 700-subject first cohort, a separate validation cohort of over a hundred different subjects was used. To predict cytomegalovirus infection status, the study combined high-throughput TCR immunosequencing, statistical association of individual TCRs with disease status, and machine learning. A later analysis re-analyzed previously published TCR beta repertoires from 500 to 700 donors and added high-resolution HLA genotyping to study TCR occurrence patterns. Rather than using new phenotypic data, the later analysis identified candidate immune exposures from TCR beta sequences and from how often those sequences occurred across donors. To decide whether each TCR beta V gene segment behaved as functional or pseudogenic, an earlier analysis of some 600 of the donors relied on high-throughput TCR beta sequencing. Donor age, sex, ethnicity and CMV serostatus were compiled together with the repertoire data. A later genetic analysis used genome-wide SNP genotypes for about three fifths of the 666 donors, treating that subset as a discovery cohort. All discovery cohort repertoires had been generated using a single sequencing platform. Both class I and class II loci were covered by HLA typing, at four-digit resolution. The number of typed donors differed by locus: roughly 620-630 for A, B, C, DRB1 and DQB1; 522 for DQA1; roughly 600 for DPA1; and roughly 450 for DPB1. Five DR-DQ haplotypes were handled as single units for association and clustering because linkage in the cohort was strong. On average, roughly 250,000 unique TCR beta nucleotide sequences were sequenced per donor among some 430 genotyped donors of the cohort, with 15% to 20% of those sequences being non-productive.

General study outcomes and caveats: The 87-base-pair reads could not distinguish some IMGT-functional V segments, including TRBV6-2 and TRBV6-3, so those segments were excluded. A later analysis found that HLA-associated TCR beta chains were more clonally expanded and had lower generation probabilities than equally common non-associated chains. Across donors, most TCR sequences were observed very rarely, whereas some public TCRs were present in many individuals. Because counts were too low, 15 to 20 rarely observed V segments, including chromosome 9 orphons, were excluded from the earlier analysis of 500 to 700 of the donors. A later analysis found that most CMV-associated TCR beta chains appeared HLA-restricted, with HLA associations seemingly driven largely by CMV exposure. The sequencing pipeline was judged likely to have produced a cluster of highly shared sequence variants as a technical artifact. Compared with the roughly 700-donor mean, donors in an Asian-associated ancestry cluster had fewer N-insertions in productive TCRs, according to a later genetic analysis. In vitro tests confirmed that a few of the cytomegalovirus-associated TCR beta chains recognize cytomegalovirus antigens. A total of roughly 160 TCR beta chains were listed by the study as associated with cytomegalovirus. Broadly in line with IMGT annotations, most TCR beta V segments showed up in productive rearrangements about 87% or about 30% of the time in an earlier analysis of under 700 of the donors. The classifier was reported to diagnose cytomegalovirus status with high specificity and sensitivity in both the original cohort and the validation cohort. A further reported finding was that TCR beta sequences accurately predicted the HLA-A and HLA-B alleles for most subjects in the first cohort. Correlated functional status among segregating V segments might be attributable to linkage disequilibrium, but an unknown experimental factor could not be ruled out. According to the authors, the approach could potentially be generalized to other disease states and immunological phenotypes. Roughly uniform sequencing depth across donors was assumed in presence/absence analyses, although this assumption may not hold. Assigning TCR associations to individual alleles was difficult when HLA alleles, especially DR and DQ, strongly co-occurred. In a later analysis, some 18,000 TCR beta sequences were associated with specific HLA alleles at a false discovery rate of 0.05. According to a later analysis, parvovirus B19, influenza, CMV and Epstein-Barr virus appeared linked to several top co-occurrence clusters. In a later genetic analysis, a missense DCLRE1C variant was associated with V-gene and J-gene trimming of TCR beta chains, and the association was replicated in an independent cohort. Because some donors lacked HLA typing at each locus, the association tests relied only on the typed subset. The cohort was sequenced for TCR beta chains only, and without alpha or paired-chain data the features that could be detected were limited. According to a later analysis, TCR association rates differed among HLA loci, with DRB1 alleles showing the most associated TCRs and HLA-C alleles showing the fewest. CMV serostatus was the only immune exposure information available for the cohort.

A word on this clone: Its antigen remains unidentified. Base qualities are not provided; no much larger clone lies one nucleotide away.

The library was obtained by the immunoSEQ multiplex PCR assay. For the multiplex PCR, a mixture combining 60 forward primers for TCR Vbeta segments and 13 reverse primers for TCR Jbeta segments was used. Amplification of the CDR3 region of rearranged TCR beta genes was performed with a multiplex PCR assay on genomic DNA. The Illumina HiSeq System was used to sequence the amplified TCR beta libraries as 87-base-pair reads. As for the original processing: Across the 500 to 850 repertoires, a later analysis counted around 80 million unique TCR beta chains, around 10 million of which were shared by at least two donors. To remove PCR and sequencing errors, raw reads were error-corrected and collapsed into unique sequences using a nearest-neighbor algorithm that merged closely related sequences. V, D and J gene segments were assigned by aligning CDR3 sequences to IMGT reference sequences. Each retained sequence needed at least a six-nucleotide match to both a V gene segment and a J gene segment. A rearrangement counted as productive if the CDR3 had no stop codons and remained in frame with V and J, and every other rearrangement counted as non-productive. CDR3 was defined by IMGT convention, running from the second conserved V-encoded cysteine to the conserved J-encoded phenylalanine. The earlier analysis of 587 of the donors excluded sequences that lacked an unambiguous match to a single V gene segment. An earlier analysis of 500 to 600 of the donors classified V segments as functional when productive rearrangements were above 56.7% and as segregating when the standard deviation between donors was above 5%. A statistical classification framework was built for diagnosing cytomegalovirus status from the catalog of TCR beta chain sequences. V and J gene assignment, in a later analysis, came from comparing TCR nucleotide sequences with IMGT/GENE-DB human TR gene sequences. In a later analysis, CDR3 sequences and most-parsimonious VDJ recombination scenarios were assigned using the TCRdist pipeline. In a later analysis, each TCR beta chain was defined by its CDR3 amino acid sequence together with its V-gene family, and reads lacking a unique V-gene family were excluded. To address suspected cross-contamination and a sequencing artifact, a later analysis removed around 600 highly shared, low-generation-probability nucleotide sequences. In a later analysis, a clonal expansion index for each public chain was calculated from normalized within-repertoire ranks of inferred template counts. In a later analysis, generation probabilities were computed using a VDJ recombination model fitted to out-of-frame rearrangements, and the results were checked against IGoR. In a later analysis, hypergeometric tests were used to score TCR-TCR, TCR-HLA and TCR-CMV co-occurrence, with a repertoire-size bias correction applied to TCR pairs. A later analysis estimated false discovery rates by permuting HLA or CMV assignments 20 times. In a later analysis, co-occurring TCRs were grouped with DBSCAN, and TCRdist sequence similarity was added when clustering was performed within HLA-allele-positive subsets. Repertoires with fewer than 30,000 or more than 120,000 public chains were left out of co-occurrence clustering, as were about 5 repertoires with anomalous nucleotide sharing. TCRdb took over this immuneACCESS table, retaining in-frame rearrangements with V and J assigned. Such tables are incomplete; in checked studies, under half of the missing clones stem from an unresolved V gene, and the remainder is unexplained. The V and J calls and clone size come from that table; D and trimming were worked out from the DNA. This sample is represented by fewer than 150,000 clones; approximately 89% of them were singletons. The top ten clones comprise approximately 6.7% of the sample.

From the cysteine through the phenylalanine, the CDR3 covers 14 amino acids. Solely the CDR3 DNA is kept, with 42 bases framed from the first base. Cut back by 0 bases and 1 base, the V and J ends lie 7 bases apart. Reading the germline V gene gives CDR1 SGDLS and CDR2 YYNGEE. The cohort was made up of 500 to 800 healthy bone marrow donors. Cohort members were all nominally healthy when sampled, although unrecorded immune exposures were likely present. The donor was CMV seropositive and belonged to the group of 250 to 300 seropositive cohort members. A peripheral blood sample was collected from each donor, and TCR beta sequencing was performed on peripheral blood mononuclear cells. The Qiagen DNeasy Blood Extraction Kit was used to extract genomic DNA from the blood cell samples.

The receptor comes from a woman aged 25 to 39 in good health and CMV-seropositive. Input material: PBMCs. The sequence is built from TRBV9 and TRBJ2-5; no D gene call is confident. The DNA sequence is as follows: TGTGCCAGCAGCGTAGACCCAGGCCAAGAGACCCAGTACTTC. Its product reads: CASSVDPGQETQYF.